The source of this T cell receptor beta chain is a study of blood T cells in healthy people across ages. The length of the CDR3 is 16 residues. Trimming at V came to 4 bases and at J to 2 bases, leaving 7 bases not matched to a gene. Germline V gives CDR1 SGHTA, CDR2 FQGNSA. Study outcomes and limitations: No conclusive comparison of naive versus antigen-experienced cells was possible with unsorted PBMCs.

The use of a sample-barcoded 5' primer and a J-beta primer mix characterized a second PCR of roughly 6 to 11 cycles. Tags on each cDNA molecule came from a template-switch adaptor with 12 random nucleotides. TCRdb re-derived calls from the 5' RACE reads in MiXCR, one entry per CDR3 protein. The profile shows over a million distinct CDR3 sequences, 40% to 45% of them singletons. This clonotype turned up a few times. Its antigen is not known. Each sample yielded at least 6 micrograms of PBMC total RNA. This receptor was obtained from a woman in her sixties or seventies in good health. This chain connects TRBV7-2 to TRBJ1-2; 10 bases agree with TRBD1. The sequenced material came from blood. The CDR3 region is CASSYSGQGENYGYTF. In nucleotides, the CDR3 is TGTGCCAGCAGCTATAGCGGACAGGGGGAAAACTATGGCTACACCTTC.